This record covers a single T cell receptor (beta chain). Its cognate antigen has yet to be identified. No quality values exist for individual bases; no much larger clone is one base distant. The data stem from a study of shared clonotypes between healthy human individuals (TCRdb year 2020). Some background on the complete study: The cohort included three men and a couple of women between 18 and 49 years of age. For each donor, CD4 naive and CD4 memory were each given three plates, CD8 naive was given two plates, and CD8 memory was given one plate. To estimate repertoire size and how much clonotypes are shared between individuals, the study performed deep sequencing of blood TCR repertoires from about five healthy adults. To increase sequencing depth and limit assay-specific biases, TCR repertoire library preparation and sequencing were carried out by different laboratories using diverse techniques. Per donor, leukapheresis produced somewhere between about 0.85 and 8.9 billion PBMCs.

Broader findings and caveats from the paper: The genetic and exposure-history diversity represented was limited by the small number of donors. Higher generation probabilities were observed for clonotypes shared by all four sorted-subset donors than for non-shared clonotypes. Across a few donors, around 5% of naive CD4, around 3.3% of naive CD8, under 2.5% of memory CD4, and 0.3% to 0.45% of memory CD8 clonotypes were shared. Sampling was restricted to blood, and TCR repertoires in tissues likely differ from the TCR repertoires found in blood. Incomplete sequencing was indicated by rarefaction of sorted-subset datasets, despite the large sequencing depth. Based on pairwise subsampling, the degree of clonotype sharing among donors was expected to be affected by sequencing depth. Naive subsets generally had larger estimated clonotype richness than memory subsets.

The CDR3 contains 15 residues, cysteine and phenylalanine counted. The kept DNA is CDR3 alone, 45 bases in frame from the first base. CDR1 and CDR2 are read off the germline V gene as SGDLS and YYNGEE. The germline V and J ends show losses of 6 bases and 2 bases respectively, and no gene match explains 5 bases of the junction. The donors were healthy, HIV-negative adults who had no recently reported acute infections or vaccinations. All donors were Caucasian adults living in Nashville, Tennessee, USA. CD4+ T cells were enriched through magnetic negative selection, after which naive cells were positively selected on CD45RA and the remaining negative fraction served as the memory subset. Blood was collected by leukapheresis, and PBMCs were isolated by Ficoll-Histopaque density gradient centrifugation and then cryopreserved in liquid nitrogen vapor phase. Purity and quantity of every magnetically sorted T cell population were checked by analytical flow cytometry. From each sorted fraction, genomic DNA was isolated and quantified by UV absorbance on a Nanodrop 2000c.

Using the deep immunoSEQ assay, multiplex PCR amplified TCR CDR3 regions from genomic DNA. Genomic DNA extracted from each cell subset was distributed evenly over all wells of several immunoSEQ 96-well plates, and each plate served as one replicate. For sorted subsets, each replicate PCR was loaded with about 200 ng genomic DNA, equivalent to about 33,000 T cell genomes. Purified libraries were measured with a Qubit 3.0 fluorometer, size-checked on a Bioanalyzer 2100, and measured again with the KAPA Library Quantification kit. Every immunoSEQ 96-well plate was sequenced on a dedicated single-read 150-cycle Illumina NextSeq 550 flow cell. The published analysis was carried out like this. Because the immunoSEQ output included only junctional sequences and no quality scores, the filtering could not be the same as the filtering used for full-length reads. Sequences were annotated with PyIR, a Python wrapper for IgBLAST v1.9, using IMGT germline references to assign V/J genes and CDR3. Reads were removed for weak V/J assignments (E-value above 1e-6), missing CDR3, stop codons, out-of-frame junctions, or ambiguous translated residues. V3J clonotypes were defined by identical inferred V gene, J gene, and CDR3 amino acid sequence. Percentage overlap between repertoires was calculated by dividing the number of shared unique clonotypes by the size of the smaller repertoire. Richness of each repertoire was evaluated using RTK rarefaction, the Chao1 estimator, and Recon v2.1 estimates of unobserved clonotypes. Generation probabilities for all TCRbeta clonotypes obtained by the gDNA method from a few donors were computed using OLGA. This immuneACCESS table, as held by TCRdb, lists in-frame sequences with V and J called but not all clones. Of the missing ones, under half trace to an unresolved V gene in checked studies; the others have no known cause. D and trimming come from the DNA, and the V and J calls and clone size come from that table. The sample table holds roughly 1.4 million clones, of which 98% were seen once. The ten top clones hold 0.36% of the sample.

Material for sequencing was naive CD4+ T cells sorted from blood. What this sample's cell subset or site label stands for: CD45RA+ positively selected. Rearrangement joined TRBV9 to TRBJ2-2; 9 middle bases align to TRBD2. This clonotype was obtained from a man aged 25 to 45 in good health. The CDR3 is CASKASGTNTGELFF. The base sequence is TGTGCCAGCAAGGCTAGCGGGACCAACACCGGGGAGCTGTTTTTT.